This T cell receptor beta chain stems from a study of blood T cell repertoires in COVID-19. For the study at large: From the United States, Italy and Spain came samples of acute and convalescent COVID-19.

This CDR3 is built from 16 residues. Trimming pared 0 bases from V and 1 base from J, leaving 11 bases between. Germline V gene sequence: CDR1 SGHTA, CDR2 FQGNSA. TCRdb's copy holds only in-frame clones and misses some; the assay was immunoSEQ multiplex PCR. The table has 78,000 or so clones, 86% seen once. Specimen: peripheral blood. The sequence was collected from a man between 50 and 59 years old with active or convalescent COVID-19. The V and J genes are TRBV7-2 and TRBJ2-3; weak D call: TRBD2 (7 bases). The CDR3 loop is CASSLAGGAGTDTQYF. The CDR3 nucleotides read TGTGCCAGCAGCTTAGCGGGGGGGGCCGGCACAGATACGCAGTATTTT.